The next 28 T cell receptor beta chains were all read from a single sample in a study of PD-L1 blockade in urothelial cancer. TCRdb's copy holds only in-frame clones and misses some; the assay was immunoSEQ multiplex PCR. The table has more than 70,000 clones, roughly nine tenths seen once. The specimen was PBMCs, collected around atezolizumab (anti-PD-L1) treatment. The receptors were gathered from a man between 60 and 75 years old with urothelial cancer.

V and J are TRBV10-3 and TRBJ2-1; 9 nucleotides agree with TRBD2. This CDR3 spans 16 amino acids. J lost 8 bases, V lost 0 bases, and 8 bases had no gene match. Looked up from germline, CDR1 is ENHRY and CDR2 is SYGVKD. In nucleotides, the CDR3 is TGTGCCATCAGTGAGTCTGGCGGGGGGGCCGGTGATGAGCAGTTCTTC. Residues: CAISESGGGAGDEQFF.

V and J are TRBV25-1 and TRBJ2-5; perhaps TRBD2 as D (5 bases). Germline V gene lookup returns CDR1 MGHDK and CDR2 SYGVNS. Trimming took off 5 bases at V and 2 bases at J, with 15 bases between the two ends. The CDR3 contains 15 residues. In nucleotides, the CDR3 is TGTGCCAGCAGTCGCGGAGGCTGGATACAAGAGACCCAGTACTTC. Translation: CASSRGGWIQETQYF.

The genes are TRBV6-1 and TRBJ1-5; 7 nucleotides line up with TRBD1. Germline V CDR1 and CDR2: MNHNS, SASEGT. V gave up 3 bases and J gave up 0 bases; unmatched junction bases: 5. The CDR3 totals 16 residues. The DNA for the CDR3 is TGTGCCAGCAGTGATTCCGCAGGGGGTAGCAATCAGCCCCAGCATTTT. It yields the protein CASSDSAGGSNQPQHF.

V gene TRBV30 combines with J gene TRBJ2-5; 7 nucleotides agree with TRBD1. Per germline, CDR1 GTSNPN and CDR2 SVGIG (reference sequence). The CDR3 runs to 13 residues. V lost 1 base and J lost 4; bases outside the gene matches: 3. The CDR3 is CAWSEGAGETQYF. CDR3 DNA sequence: TGTGCCTGGAGTGAGGGGGCCGGAGAGACCCAGTACTTC.

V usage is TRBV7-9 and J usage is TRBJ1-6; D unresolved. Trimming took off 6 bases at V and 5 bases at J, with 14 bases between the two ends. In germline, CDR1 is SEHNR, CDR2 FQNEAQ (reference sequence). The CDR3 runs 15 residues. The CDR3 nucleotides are TGTGCCAGCAGAGGGAGGGATAACCATAATTCACCCCTCCACTTT. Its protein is CASRGRDNHNSPLHF.

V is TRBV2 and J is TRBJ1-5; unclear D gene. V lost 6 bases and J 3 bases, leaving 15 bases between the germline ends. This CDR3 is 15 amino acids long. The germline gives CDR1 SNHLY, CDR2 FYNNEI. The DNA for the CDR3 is TGTGCCAGCAGGGTGACCAGCGTAAACAATCAGCCCCAGCATTTT. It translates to CASRVTSVNNQPQHF.

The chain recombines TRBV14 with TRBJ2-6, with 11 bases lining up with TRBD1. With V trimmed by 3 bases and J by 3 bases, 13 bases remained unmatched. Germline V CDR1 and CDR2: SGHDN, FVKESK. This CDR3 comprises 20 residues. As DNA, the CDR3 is TGTGCCAGCAGCCAGGCAGTCGGACAGGGGGCGCGGAATGGGGCCAACGTCCTGACTTTC. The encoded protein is CASSQAVGQGARNGANVLTF.

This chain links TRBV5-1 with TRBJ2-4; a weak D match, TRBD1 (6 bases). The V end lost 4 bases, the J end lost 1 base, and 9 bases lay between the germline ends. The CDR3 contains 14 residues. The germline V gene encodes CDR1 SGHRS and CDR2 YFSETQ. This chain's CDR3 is CASSPQGAKNIQYF. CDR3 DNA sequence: TGCGCCAGCAGCCCCCAGGGGGCCAAAAACATTCAGTACTTC.

The CDR3 is CASSPRVSSYEQYF. As DNA, the CDR3 is TGTGCCAGCAGCCCGAGGGTTAGCTCCTACGAGCAGTACTTC. The V gene is TRBV7-8, the J gene TRBJ2-7; a possible D gene is TRBD2 (5 bases). CDR1 is SGHVS and CDR2 is FQNEAQ in the germline V gene. Between the trimmed V and J ends, which lost 5 bases and 0 bases, there was a span of 11 bases. The CDR3 extends over 14 amino acids.

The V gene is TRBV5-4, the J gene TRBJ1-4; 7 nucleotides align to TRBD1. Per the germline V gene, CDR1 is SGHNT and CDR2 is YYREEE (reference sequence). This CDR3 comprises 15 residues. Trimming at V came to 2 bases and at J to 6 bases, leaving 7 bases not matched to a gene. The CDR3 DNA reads TGTGCCAGCAGCTTAGATACAGGGGCATATGAAAAACTGTTTTTT. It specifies CASSLDTGAYEKLFF.

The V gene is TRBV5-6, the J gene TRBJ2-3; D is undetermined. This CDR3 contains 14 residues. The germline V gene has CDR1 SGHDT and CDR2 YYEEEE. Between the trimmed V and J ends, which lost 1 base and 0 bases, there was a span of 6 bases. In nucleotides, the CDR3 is TGTGCCAGCAGCTTGCCCGGGAGCACAGATACGCAGTATTTT. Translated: CASSLPGSTDTQYF. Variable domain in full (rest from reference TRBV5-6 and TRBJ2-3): DAGVTQSPTHLIKTRGQQVTLRCSPKSGHDTVSWYQQALGQGPQFIFQYYEEEERQRGNFPDRFSGHQFPNYSSELNVNALLLGDSALYLCASSLPGSTDTQYFGPGTRLTVL.

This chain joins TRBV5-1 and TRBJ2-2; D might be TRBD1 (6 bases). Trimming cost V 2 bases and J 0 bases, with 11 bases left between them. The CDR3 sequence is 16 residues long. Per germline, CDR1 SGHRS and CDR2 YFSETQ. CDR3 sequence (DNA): TGCGCCAGCAGCTTAGTAGGGGGATCGAACACCGGGGAGCTGTTTTTT. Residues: CASSLVGGSNTGELFF. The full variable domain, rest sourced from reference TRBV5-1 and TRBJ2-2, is KAGVTQTPRYLIKTRGQQVTLSCSPISGHRSVSWYQQTPGQGLQFLFEYFSETQRNKGNFPGRFSGRQFSNSRSEMNVSTLELGDSALYLCASSLVGGSNTGELFFGEGSRLTVL.

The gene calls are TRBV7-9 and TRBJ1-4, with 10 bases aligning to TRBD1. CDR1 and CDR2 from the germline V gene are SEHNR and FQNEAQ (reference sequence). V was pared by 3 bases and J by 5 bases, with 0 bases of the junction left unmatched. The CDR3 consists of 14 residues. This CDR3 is CASSLGQGNEKLFF. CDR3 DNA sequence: TGTGCCAGCAGCTTGGGACAGGGGAATGAAAAACTGTTTTTT.

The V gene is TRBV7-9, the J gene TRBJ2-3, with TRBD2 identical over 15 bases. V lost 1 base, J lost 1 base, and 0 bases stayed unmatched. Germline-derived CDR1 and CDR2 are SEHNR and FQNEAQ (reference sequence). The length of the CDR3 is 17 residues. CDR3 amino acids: CASSLGTSGGGTDTQYF. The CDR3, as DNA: TGTGCCAGCAGCTTAGGGACTAGCGGGGGGGGCACAGATACGCAGTATTTT. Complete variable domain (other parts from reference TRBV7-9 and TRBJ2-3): DTGVSQNPRHKITKRGQNVTFRCDPISEHNRLYWYRQTLGQGPEFLTYFQNEAQLEKSRLLSDRFSAERPKGSFSTLEIQRTEQGDSAMYLCASSLGTSGGGTDTQYFGPGTRLTVL.

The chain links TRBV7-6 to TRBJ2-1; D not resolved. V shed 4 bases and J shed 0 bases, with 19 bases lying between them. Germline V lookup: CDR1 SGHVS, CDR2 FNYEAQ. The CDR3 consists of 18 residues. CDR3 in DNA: TGTGCCAGCAGCTCTATCGGAGTGTCCCATAGCTCCTACAATGAGCAGTTCTTC. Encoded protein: CASSSIGVSHSSYNEQFF.

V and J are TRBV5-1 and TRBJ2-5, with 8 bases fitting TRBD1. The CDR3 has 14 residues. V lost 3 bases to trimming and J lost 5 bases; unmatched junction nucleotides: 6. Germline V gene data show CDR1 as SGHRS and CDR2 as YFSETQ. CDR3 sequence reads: CASSSGTGGETQYF. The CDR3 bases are TGCGCCAGCAGCTCCGGGACAGGTGGGGAGACCCAGTACTTC. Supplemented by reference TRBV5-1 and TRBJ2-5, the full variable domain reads KAGVTQTPRYLIKTRGQQVTLSCSPISGHRSVSWYQQTPGQGLQFLFEYFSETQRNKGNFPGRFSGRQFSNSRSEMNVSTLELGDSALYLCASSSGTGGETQYFGPGTRLLVL.

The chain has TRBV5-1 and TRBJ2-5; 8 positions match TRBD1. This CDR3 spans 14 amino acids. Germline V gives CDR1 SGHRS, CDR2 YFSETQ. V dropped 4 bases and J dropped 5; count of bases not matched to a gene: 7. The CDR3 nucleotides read TGCGCCAGCAGCATACGACAGGGGCGGGAGACCCAGTACTTC. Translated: CASSIRQGRETQYF.

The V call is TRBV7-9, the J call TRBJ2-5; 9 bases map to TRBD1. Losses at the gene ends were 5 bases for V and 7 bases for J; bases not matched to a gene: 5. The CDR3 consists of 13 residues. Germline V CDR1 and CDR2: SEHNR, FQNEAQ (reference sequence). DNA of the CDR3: TGTGCCAGCAGCCCGGACAGGGGAGTGACCCAGTACTTC. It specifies CASSPDRGVTQYF.

This chain's CDR3 is CASSLDRSNQPQHF. The DNA of the CDR3 is TGTGCCAGCAGCCTGGACAGGAGCAATCAGCCCCAGCATTTT. This chain joins TRBV5-5 and TRBJ1-5; TRBD1 matches 7 bases. Germline assignment: CDR1 SGHKS and CDR2 YYEKEE (reference sequence). This CDR3 comprises 14 residues. The V segment lost 4 bases and the J segment 1 base; nucleotides outside the gene matches: 2. Drawing the rest from reference TRBV5-5 and TRBJ1-5, the complete variable domain is DAGVTQSPTHLIKTRGQQVTLRCSPISGHKSVSWYQQVLGQGPQFIFQYYEKEERGRGNFPDRFSARQFPNYSSELNVNALLLGDSALYLCASSLDRSNQPQHFGDGTRLSIL.

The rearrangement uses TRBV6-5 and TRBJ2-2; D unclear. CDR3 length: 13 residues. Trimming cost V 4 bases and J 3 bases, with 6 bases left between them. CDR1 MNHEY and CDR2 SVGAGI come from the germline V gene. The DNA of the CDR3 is TGTGCCAGCAGTTCATTTGACACCGGGGAGCTGTTTTTT. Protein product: CASSSFDTGELFF.

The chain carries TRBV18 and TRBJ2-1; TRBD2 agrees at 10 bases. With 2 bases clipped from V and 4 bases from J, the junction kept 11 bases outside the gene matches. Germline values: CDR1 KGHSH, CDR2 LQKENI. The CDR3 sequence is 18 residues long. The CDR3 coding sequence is TGTGCCAGCTCACCAACAGCTGGCAGCGGGAGGGCGTACAATGAGCAGTTCTTC. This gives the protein CASSPTAGSGRAYNEQFF. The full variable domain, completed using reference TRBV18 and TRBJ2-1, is NAGVMQNPRHLVRRRGQEARLRCSPMKGHSHVYWYRQLPEEGLKFMVYLQKENIIDESGMPKERFSAEFPKEGPSILRIQQVVRGDSAAYFCASSPTAGSGRAYNEQFFGPGTRLTVL.

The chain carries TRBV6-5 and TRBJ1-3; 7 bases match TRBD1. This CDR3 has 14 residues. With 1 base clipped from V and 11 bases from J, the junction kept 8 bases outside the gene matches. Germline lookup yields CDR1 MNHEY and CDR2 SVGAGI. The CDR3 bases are TGTGCCAGCAGTTACTGGCAGGGGGTCTCCCCCATATATTTT. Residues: CASSYWQGVSPIYF.

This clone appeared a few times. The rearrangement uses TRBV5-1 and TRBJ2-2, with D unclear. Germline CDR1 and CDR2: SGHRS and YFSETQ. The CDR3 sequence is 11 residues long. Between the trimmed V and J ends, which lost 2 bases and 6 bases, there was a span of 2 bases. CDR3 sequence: CASSFAGELFF. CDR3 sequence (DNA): TGCGCCAGCAGCTTCGCCGGGGAGCTGTTTTTT.

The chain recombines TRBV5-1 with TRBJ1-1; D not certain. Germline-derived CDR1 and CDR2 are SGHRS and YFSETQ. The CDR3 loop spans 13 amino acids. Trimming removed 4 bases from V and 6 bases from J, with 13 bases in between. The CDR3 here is CASSLSAGSEAFF. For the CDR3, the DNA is TGCGCCAGCAGCCTGTCCGCGGGATCTGAAGCTTTCTTT.

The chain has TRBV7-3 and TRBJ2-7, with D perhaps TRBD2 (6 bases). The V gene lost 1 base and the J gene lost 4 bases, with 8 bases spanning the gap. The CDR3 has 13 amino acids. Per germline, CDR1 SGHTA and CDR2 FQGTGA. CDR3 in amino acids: CASSLMEGYEQYF. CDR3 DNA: TGTGCCAGCAGCTTAATGGAGGGTTACGAGCAGTACTTC.

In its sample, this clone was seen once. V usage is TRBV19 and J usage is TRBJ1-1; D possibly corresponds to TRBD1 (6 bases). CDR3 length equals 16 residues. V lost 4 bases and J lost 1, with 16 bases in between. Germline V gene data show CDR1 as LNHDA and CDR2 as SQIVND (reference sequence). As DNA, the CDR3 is TGTGCCAGTAGTAGAGACAACAGGGCGCCGAACACTGAAGCTTTCTTT. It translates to CASSRDNRAPNTEAFF.

CDR3 protein: CASGGRETQYF. The DNA of the CDR3 is TGTGCCAGCGGGGGCCGGGAGACCCAGTACTTC. This rearrangement joins TRBV9 to TRBJ2-5, with a possible D match to TRBD1 (6 bases). V was clipped by 7 bases and J by 5 bases, with 9 bases between them. This CDR3 has 11 residues. Germline-derived CDR1 and CDR2 are SGDLS and YYNGEE.

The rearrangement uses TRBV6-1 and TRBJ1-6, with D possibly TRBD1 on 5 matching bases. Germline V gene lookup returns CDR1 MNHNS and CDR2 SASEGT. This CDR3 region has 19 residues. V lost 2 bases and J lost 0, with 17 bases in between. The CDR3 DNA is TGTGCCAGCAGTGAATCGGGGGACCCTTGGAGCTCCTATAATTCACCCCTCCACTTT. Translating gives CASSESGDPWSSYNSPLHF.